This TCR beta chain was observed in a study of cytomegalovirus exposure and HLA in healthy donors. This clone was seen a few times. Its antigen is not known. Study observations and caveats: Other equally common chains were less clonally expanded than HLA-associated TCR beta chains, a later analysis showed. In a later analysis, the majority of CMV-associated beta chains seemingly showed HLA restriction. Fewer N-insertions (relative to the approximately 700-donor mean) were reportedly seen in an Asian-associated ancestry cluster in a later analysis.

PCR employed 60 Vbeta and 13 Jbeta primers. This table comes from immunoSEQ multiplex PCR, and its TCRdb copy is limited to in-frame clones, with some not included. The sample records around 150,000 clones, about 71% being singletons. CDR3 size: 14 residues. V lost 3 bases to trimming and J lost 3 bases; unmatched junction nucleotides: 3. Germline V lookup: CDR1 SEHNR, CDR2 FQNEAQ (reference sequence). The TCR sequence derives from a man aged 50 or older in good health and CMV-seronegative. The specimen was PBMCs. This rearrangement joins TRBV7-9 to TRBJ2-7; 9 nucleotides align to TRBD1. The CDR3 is CASSFGTGNYEQYF. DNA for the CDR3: TGTGCCAGCAGCTTCGGGACAGGGAACTACGAGCAGTACTTC.